This entry describes one T cell receptor (beta chain). The data were obtained in a study of CD8 T cells in Susac syndrome. The V gene lost 4 bases and the J gene lost 5 bases, with 12 bases spanning the gap. The CDR3 totals 13 residues. The germline V gene has CDR1 SQVTM and CDR2 ANQGSEA. Random hexamers were used to reverse transcribe roughly 0.5 to 1 ug of RNA. TCRdb independently ran MiXCR on the immunoSEQ multiplex PCR reads; one entry per CDR3 protein. The table has over 130,000 distinct CDR3 sequences, about 95% seen once. The authors carried out high-throughput sequencing of TCR beta. They applied it to CD8+ and CD4+ T cells obtained from blood.

This clonotype was sampled from a human donor with multiple sclerosis. Sequencing used CD4+ T cells from PBMCs. This chain connects TRBV29-1 to TRBJ1-5; maybe TRBD1 (6 bases). The CDR3 sequence is CSVAGGADQPQHF. CDR3 nucleotides: TGCAGCGTTGCCGGGGGCGCAGATCAGCCCCAGCATTTT.